This TCR beta chain was recovered during a study of metastatic and nonmetastatic thyroid tumors. For the study at large: Repertoire data that came from the blood and tumor or nodule tissue of malignant and benign thyroid patients were compared. Findings and limits, study-wide: Malignant tumors reportedly showed significantly higher TCR beta diversity than benign nodules in both blood and tumor.

Germline V gene lookup returns CDR1 SEHNR and CDR2 FQNEAQ (reference sequence). The CDR3 has 12 amino acids. V was cut by 5 bases and J by 7 bases, with 8 bases left in between. Original analysis: Clinicopathological groups of papillary thyroid cancer showed CDR3 differences that were used to build a distant-metastasis classifier. TCRdb reprocessed the PCR reads via MiXCR. The V and J calls were not made by the authors but by TCRdb's processing. The sample records about 43,000 clones, approximately 24% being singletons. Details on this clone: The antigen remains unidentified.

Patients had received no treatment of any kind before thyroid surgery. This clonotype originated in a female donor with papillary thyroid cancer or a benign thyroid nodule (not recorded which). Some clones in this sample may be carry-over from other donors' samples. The J gene is TRBJ2-2, the V gene TRBV7-9; TRBD1 might be the D (5 bases). The sequencing sample was made of tumor tissue. In DNA, the CDR3 is TGTGCCAGCAGCCGACAGAACGGGGAGCTGTTTTTT. It is translated as CASSRQNGELFF.